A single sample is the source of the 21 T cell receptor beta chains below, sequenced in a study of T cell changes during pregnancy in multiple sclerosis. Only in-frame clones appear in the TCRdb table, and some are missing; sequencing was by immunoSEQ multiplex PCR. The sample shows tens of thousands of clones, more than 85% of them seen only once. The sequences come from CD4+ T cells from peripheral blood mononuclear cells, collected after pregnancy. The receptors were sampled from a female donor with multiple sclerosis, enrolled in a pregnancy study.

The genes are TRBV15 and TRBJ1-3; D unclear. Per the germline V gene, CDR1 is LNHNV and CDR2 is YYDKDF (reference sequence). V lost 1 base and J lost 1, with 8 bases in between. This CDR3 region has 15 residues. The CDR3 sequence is CATSRVEFSGNTIYF. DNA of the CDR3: TGTGCCACCAGCAGAGTAGAGTTTTCTGGAAACACCATATATTTT.

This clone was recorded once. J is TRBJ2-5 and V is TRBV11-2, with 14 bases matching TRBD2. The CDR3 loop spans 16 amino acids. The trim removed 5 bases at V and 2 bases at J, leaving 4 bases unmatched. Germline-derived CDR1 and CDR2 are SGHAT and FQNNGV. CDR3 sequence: CASSERLAGGQETQYF. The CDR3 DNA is TGTGCCAGCAGCGAGAGACTAGCGGGGGGGCAAGAGACCCAGTACTTC.

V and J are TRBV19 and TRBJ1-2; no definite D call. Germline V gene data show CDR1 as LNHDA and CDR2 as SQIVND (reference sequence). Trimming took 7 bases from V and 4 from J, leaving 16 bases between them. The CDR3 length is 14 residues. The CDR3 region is CASTLVLRGYGYTF. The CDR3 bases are TGTGCCAGTACCCTGGTCCTCCGGGGCTATGGCTACACCTTC.

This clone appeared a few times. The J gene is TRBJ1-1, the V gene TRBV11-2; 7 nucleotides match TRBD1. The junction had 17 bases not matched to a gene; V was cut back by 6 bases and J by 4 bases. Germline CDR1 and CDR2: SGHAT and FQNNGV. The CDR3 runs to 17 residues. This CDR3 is CASRNFRQGEGGTEAFF. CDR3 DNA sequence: TGTGCCAGCAGAAACTTTCGGCAGGGGGAAGGGGGCACTGAAGCTTTCTTT.

In DNA, the CDR3 is TGCGCCAGCAGCCAGTTGGGACTAGCGGCTTACAATGAGCAGTTCTTC. This translates into CASSQLGLAAYNEQFF. The chain combines TRBV4-1 with TRBJ2-1; TRBD2 matches 11 bases. Germline lookup yields CDR1 MGHRA and CDR2 YSYEKL. With 3 bases clipped from V and 4 bases from J, the junction kept 5 bases outside the gene matches. CDR3 size: 16 residues.

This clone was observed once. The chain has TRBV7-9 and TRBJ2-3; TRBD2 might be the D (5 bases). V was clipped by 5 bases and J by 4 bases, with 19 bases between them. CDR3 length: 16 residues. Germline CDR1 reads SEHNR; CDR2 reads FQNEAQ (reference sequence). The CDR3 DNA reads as TGTGCCAGCAGCCCAACGTGGGAGAGTACCGCAGATACGCAGTATTTT. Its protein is CASSPTWESTADTQYF.

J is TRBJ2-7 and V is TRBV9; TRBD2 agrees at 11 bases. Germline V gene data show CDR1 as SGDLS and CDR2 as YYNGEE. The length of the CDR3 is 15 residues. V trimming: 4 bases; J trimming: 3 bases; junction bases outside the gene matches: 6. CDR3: CASSRLAGTDYEQYF. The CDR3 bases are TGTGCCAGCAGCCGACTAGCGGGGACCGACTACGAGCAGTACTTC.

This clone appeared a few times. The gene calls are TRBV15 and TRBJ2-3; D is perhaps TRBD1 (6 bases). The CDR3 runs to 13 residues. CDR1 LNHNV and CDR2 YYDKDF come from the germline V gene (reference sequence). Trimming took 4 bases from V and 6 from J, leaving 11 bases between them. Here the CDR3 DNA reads TGTGCCACCAGCAAGGAACAGGGCGATACGCAGTATTTT. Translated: CATSKEQGDTQYF.

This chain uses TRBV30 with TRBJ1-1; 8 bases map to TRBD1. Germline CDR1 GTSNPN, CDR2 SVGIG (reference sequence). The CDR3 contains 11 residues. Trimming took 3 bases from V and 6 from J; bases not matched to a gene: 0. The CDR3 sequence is CAWRTGAEAFF. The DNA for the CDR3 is TGTGCCTGGAGGACAGGGGCTGAAGCTTTCTTT. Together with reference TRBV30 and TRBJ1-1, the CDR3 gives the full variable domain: SQTIHQWPATLVQPVGSPLSLECTVEGTSNPNLYWYRQAAGRGLQLLFYSVGIGQISSEVPQNLSASRPQDRQFILSSKKLLLSDSGFYLCAWRTGAEAFFGQGTRLTVV.

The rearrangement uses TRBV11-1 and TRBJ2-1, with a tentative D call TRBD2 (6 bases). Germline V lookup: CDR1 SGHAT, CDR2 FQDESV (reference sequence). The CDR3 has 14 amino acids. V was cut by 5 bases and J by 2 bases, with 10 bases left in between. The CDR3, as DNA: TGTGCCAGCAGCCCTCGGGAGCCCTACAATGAGCAGTTCTTC. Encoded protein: CASSPREPYNEQFF.

CDR3 DNA sequence: TGCGCCAGCAGCTTTAGTACAGATACGCAGTATTTT. Encoded protein: CASSFSTDTQYF. The chain employs TRBV5-1 and TRBJ2-3; D gene ambiguous. CDR1 is SGHRS, CDR2 YFSETQ, per germline. This CDR3 region has 12 residues. V was pared by 2 bases and J by 3 bases, with 4 bases between.

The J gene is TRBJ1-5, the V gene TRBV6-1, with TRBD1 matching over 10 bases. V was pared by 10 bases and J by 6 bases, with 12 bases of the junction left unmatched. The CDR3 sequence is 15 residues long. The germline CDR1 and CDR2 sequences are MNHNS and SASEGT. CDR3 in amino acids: CATRIPGQGPQPQHF. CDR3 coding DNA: TGTGCCACCAGGATACCGGGACAGGGGCCTCAGCCCCAGCATTTT.

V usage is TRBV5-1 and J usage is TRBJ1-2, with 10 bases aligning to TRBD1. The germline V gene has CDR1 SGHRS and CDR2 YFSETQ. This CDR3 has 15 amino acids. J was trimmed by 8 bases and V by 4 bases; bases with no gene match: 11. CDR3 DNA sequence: TGCGCCAGCAGCCCCCCCCTGACAGGGGGCCAGGGCTACACCTTC. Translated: CASSPPLTGGQGYTF. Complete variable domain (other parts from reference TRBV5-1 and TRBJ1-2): KAGVTQTPRYLIKTRGQQVTLSCSPISGHRSVSWYQQTPGQGLQFLFEYFSETQRNKGNFPGRFSGRQFSNSRSEMNVSTLELGDSALYLCASSPPLTGGQGYTFGSGTRLTVV.

CDR3 region: CASSARDGSPLHF. In DNA, the CDR3 is TGTGCCAGCAGTGCCCGAGACGGGTCACCCCTCCACTTT. The rearrangement joins TRBV27 to TRBJ1-6; no definite D call. CDR3 length equals 13 residues. Germline CDR1 reads MNHEY; CDR2 reads SMNVEV (reference sequence). V was trimmed by 5 bases and J by 10 bases, leaving 12 bases between them.

CDR3 in DNA: TGTGCCTGGACTTTCCGGGACAGGGATGAAAAACTGTTTTTT. This codes for CAWTFRDRDEKLFF. The rearrangement links TRBV30 to TRBJ1-4, with 9 bases fitting TRBD1. The CDR3 consists of 14 residues. With 4 bases clipped from V and 6 bases from J, the junction kept 6 bases outside the gene matches. Germline V gene sequence: CDR1 GTSNPN, CDR2 SVGIG (reference sequence).

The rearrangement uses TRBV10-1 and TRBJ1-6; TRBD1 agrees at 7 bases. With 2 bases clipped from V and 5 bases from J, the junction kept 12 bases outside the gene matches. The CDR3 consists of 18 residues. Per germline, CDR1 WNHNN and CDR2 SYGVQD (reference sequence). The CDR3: CASSEKDRGQYNNSPLHF. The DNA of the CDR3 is TGCGCCAGCAGTGAGAAGGATAGGGGGCAGTACAATAATTCACCCCTCCACTTT.

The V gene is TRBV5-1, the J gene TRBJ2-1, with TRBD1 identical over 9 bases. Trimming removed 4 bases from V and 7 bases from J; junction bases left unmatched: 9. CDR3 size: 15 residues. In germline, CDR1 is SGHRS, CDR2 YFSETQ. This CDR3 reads CASSRDRANRNEQFF. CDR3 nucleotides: TGCGCCAGCAGCAGGGACAGGGCTAACAGGAATGAGCAGTTCTTC.

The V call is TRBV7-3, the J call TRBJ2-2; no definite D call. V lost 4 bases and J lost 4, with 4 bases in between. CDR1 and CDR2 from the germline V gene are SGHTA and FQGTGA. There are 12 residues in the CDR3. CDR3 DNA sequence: TGTGCCAGCAGCTCCTCCACCGGGGAGCTGTTTTTT. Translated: CASSSSTGELFF.

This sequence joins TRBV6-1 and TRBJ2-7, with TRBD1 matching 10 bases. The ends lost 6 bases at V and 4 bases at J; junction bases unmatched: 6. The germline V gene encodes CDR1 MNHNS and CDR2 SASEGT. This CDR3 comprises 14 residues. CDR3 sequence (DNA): TGTGCCAGCAGAACCGGGACAGGGGCGTACGAGCAGTACTTC. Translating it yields CASRTGTGAYEQYF.

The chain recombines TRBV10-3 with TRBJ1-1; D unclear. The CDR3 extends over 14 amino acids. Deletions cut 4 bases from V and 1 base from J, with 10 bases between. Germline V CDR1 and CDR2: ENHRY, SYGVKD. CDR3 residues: CAISVTSKNTEAFF. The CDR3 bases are TGTGCCATCAGTGTCACATCGAAGAACACTGAAGCTTTCTTT.

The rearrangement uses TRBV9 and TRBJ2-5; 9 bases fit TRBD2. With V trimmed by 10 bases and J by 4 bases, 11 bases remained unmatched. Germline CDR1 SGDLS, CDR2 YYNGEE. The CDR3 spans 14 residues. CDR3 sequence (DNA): TGTGCCTCGGGCGGGGGGGCTAAAGGAGAGACCCAGTACTTC. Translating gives CASGGGAKGETQYF. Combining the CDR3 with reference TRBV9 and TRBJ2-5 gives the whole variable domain DSGVTQTPKHLITATGQRVTLRCSPRSGDLSVYWYQQSLDQGLQFLIQYYNGEERAKGNILERFSAQQFPDLHSELNLSSLELGDSALYFCASGGGAKGETQYFGPGTRLLVL.